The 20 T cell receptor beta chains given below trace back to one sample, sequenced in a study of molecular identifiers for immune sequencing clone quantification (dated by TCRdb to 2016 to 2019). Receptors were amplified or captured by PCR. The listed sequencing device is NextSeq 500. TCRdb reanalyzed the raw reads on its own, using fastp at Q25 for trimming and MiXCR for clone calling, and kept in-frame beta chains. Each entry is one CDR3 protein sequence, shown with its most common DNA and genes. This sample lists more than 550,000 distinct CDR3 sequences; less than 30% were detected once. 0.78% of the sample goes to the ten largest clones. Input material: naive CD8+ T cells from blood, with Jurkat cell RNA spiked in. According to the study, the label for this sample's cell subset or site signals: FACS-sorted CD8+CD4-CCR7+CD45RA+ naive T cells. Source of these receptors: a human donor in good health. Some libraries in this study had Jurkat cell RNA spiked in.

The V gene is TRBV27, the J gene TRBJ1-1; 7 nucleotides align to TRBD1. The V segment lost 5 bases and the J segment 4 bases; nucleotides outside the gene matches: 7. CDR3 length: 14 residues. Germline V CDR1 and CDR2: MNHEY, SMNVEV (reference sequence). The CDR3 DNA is TGTGCCAGCAGTCCGGACAGGACCCTCACTGAAGCTTTCTTT. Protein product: CASSPDRTLTEAFF.

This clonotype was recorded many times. CDR3 sequence: CASSGFGLAGSRDEQYF. The CDR3 DNA sequence: TGTGCCAGCAGTGGGTTCGGACTAGCGGGGAGCCGGGACGAGCAGTACTTC. V is TRBV2 and J is TRBJ2-7, with TRBD2 matching 12 bases. Germline trimming cut 4 bases from V and 5 bases from J; bases unmatched to any gene: 12. This CDR3 contains 17 residues. Looked up from germline, CDR1 is SNHLY and CDR2 is FYNNEI. The entire variable domain, with the rest obtained from reference TRBV2 and TRBJ2-7, is as follows: EPEVTQTPSHQVTQMGQEVILRCVPISNHLYFYWYRQILGQKVEFLVSFYNNEISEKSEIFDDQFSVERPDGSNFTLKIRSTKLEDSAMYFCASSGFGLAGSRDEQYFGPGTRLTVT.

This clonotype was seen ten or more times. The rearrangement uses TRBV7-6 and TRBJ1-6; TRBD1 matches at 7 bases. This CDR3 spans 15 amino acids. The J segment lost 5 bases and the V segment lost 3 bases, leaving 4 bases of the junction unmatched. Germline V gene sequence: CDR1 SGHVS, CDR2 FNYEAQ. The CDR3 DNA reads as TGTGCCAGCAGCTTTGGACAGGACCATAATTCACCCCTCCACTTT. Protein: CASSFGQDHNSPLHF.

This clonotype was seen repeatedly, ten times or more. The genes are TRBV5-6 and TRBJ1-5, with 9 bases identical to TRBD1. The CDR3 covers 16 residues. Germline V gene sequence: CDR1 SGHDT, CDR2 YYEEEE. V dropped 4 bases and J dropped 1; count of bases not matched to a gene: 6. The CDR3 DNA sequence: TGTGCCAGCAGCCTCGCGACAGGGGGGAGCAATCAGCCCCAGCATTTT. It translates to CASSLATGGSNQPQHF.

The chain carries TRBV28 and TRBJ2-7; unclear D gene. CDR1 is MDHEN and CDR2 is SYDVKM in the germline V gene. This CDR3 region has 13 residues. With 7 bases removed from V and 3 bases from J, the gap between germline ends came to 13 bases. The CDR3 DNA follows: TGTGCCAGCACCCGACCCATGCACTACGAGCAGTACTTC. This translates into CASTRPMHYEQYF.

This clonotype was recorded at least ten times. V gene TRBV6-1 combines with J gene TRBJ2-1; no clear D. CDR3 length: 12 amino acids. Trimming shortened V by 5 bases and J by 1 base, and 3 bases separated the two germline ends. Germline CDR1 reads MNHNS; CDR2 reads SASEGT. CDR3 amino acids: CASSRSYNEQFF. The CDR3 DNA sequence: TGTGCCAGCAGTAGATCCTACAATGAGCAGTTCTTC.

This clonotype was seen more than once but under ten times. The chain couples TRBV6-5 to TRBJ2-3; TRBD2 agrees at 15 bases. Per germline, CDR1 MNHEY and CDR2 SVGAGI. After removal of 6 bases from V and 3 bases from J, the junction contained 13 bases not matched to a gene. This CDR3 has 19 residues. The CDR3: CASSVRTSGGAVKTDTQYF. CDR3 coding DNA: TGTGCCAGCAGCGTACGGACTAGCGGGGGGGCCGTCAAGACAGATACGCAGTATTTT.

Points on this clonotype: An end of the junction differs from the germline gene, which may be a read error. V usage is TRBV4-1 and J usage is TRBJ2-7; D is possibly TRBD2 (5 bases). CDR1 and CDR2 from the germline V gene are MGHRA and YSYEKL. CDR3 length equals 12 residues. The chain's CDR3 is CASSQGSYAQYF. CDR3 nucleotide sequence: TGCGCCAGCAGCCAGGGGAGCTACGCGCAGTACTTC.

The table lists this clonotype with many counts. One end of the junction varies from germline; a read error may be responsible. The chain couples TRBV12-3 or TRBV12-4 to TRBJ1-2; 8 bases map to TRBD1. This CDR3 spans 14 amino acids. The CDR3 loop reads CASSPFDRGILPFF. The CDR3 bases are TGTGCCAGCAGTCCATTCGACAGGGGTATCCTTCCCTTCTTC.

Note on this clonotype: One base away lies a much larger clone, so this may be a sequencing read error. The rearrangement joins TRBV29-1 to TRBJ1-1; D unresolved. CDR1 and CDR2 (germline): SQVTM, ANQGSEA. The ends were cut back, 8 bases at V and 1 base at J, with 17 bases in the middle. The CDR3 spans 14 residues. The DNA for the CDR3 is TGCAGCATTACAGACTCTGGAAGGAACACTGAAGCTTTCTTT. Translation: CSITDSGRNTEAFF.

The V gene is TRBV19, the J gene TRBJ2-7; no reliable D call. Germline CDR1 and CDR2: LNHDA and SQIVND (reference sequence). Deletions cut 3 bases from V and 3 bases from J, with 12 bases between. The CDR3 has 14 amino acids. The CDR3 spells CASSIGLMYYEQYF. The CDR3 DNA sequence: TGTGCCAGTAGTATTGGGCTCATGTACTACGAGCAGTACTTC. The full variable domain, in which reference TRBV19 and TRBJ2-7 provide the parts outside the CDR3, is DGGITQSPKYLFRKEGQNVTLSCEQNLNHDAMYWYRQDPGQGLRLIYYSQIVNDFQKGDIAEGYSVSREKKESFPLTVTSAQKNPTAFYLCASSIGLMYYEQYFGPGTRLTVT.

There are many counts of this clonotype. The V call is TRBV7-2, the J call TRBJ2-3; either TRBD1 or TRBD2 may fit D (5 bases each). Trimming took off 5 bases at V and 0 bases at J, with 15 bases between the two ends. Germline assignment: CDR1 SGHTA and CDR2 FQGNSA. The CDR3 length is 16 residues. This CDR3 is CASSPTGAFSTDTQYF. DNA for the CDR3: TGTGCCAGCAGCCCCACCGGGGCGTTTAGCACAGATACGCAGTATTTT.

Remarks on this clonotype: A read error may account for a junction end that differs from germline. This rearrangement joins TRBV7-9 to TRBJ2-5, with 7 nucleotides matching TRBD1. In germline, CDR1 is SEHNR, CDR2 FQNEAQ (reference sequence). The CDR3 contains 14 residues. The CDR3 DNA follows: TGTGCCAGCAGCTTAGCTGGACAGGAAGAGCCCCAGTACTTC. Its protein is CASSLAGQEEPQYF.

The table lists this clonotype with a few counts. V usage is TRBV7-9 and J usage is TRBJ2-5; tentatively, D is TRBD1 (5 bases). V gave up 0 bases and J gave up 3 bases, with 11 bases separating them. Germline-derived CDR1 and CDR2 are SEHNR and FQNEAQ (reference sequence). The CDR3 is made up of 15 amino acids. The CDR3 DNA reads TGTGCCAGCAGCTTAGCGGGTTTCAGGGAAGAGACCCAGTACTTC. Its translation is CASSLAGFREETQYF.

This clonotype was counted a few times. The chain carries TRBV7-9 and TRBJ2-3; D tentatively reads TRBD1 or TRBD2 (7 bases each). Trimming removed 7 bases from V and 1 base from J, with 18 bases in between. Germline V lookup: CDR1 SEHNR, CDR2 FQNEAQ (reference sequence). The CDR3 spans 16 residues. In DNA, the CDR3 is TGTGCCAGCAACATCCCAGGGGGGGGGGGCACAGATACGCAGTATTTT. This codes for CASNIPGGGGTDTQYF.

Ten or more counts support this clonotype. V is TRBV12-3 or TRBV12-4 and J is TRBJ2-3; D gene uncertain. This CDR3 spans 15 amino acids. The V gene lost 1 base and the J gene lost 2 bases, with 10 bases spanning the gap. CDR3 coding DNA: TGTGCCAGCAGTTTAGTAACCTTCTCCACAGATACGCAGTATTTT. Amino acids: CASSLVTFSTDTQYF.

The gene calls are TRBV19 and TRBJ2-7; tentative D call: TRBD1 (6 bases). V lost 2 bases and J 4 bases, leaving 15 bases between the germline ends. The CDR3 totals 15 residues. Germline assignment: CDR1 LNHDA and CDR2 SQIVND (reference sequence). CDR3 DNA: TGTGCCAGTAGTATAACTACTACAGGGTTTTACGAGCAGTACTTC. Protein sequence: CASSITTTGFYEQYF.

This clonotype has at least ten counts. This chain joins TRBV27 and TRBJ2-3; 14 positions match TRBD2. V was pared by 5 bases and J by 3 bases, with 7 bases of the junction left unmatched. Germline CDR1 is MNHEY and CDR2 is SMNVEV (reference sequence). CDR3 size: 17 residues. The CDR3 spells CASSPRLAGGLTDTQYF. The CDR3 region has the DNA TGTGCCAGCAGTCCCAGACTAGCGGGAGGGCTGACAGATACGCAGTATTTT.

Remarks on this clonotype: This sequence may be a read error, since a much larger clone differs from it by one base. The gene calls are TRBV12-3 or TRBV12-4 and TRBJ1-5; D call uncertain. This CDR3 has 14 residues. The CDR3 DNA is TGTGCCAGCAGTTTAAGGGTATGGGGTCAGCCCCGGCATTTT. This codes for CASSLRVWGQPRHF.

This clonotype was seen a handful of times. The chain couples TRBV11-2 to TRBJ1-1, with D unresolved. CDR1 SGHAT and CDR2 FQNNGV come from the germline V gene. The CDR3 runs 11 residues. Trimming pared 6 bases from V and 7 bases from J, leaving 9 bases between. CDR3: CASRMTIEAFF. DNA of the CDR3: TGTGCCAGCAGAATGACCATTGAAGCTTTCTTT.